The present entry profiles one T cell receptor beta chain with its context. The assay was immunoSEQ multiplex PCR, and TCRdb's table has in-frame clones only and misses some. Here the sample spans fewer than 450,000 clones, less than 95% being singletons. The data were obtained in a study of blood T cell repertoires in COVID-19. Study in general: The samples span acute and convalescent COVID-19 from the United States, Italy and Spain. The cDNA or gDNA used as material had been derived from T cells, B-cell-depleted T cells, or PBMCs.

Enrollees, about 18 to 95 years old, lived in approximately 25 US areas. Cohort 3 recovery required two negative PCRs, clearance, or symptom resolution. The specimen was PBMCs or T cells enriched from blood (not recorded which). The receptor's source is a young man who had recovered from COVID-19.

The CDR3 DNA follows: TGTGCCAGCAGCCAAGAGCCGGGGAAGATGAACACTGAAGCTTTCTTT. Protein product: CASSQEPGKMNTEAFF. The chain is built from TRBV14 and TRBJ1-1; D unresolved. Trimming stripped 0 bases from V and 0 bases from J, with 11 bases between. There are 16 residues in the CDR3. The germline gives CDR1 SGHDN, CDR2 FVKESK.